These T cell receptor beta chains were read from a single sample in a study of cytomegalovirus exposure and HLA in healthy donors. Data came from immunoSEQ multiplex PCR; TCRdb stores just in-frame clones and leaves some out. Of 95,000 to 100,000 clones in the sample, roughly 80% were seen once. The sample consisted of PBMCs. The receptors were sampled from a middle-aged man in good health and CMV-seronegative. Each CDR3 is given with its conserved first and last residue. A D gene is named only where the DNA matches it firmly. Rows give clone size only sometimes, using once, few, many, or a class for an expanded clone.

TRBJ2-2,NA,NA,TRBV9,TGTGCCAGCACCCGGTCCTCGAACACCGGGGAGCTGTTTTTT,CASTRSSNTGELFF
TRBJ1-4,NA,NA,TRBV6-1,TGTGCCAGCAGTGGTGGCAGGGCCCCATCAACTAATGAAAAACTGTTTTTT,CASSGGRAPSTNEKLFF
TRBJ1-2,once,NA,TRBV30,TGTGCCTGTCCGATTTGGGGGGGAGTAGGGAACTATGGCTACACCTTC,CACPIWGGVGNYGYTF
TRBJ2-1,few,TRBD2,TRBV28,TGTGCCAGCAGTCCTTTGACTAGCGGGGGGCCCTACAATGAGCAGTTCTTC,CASSPLTSGGPYNEQFF
TRBJ2-1,NA,NA,TRBV7-8,TGTGCCAGCAGCTTCTCGCAGGGGAGATACAATGAGCAGTTCTTC,CASSFSQGRYNEQFF
TRBJ2-7,NA,NA,TRBV27,TGTGCCAGCAGCGCAGGCCTCCAGGCCCACGAGCAGTACTTC,CASSAGLQAHEQYF
TRBJ1-5,NA,TRBD1,TRBV19,TGTGCCAGTAGTATCCCGACAGGGGGTAGCAATCAGCCCCAGCATTTT,CASSIPTGGSNQPQHF
TRBJ2-1,NA,TRBD2,TRBV5-4,TGTGCCAGCAGCTCCGAACGACTAGCGGGGGATAATGAGCAGTTCTTC,CASSSERLAGDNEQFF
TRBJ2-7,NA,TRBD1,TRBV11-2,TGTGCCAGCAGCTTAAATGGGGACAGTGTCAACGAGCAGTACTTC,CASSLNGDSVNEQYF
TRBJ1-4,NA,NA,TRBV18,TGTGCCAGCTCACCAGACAGATCTACAACTAATGAAAAACTGTTTTTT,CASSPDRSTTNEKLFF
TRBJ2-5,NA,TRBD2,TRBV7-9,TGTGCCAGCAGCATTAGCGGGGGGATTGGAGAGACCCAGTACTTC,CASSISGGIGETQYF
TRBJ1-1,few,NA,TRBV2,TGTGCCAGCGCCCTAGAGAGATATGAAGCTTTCTTT,CASALERYEAFF
TRBJ1-4,NA,TRBD1,TRBV5-1,TGCGCCAGCAGCTCGCAGGGGGCGACTAATGAAAAACTGTTTTTT,CASSSQGATNEKLFF
TRBJ2-7,NA,TRBD1,TRBV6-5,TGTGCCAGCAGTTACTCGCGGGACAGGCGTCCCTACGAGCAGTACTTC,CASSYSRDRRPYEQYF
TRBJ1-2,NA,NA,TRBV19,TGTGCCAGTAGTGCAGCGAACTATGGCTACACCTTC,CASSAANYGYTF
TRBJ1-1,few,TRBD1,TRBV2,TGTGCCAGCAGAGGGACAGTAAATATTGAAGCTTTCTTT,CASRGTVNIEAFF
TRBJ2-5,few,NA,TRBV14,TGTGCCAGCAGCCAAGAACGTCGGGGAGAGACCCAGTACTTC,CASSQERRGETQYF
TRBJ2-7,NA,NA,TRBV5-1,TGCGCCAGCAGTAGAGGGATCGACTACGAGCAGTACTTC,CASSRGIDYEQYF
TRBJ2-5,NA,TRBD1,TRBV11-1,TGTGCCAGCAGCCAGGGGGGACAGGGGGAGCAGTACTTC,CASSQGGQGEQYF
TRBJ1-5,NA,TRBD1,TRBV19,TGTGCCAGTGATACAGGGGGCCCCCAGCATTTT,CASDTGGPQHF
TRBJ1-2,NA,NA,TRBV30,TGTGCCTGGAGTATAGGGGCTCGAGGCTACACCTTC,CAWSIGARGYTF
TRBJ2-2,once,TRBD2,TRBV7-3,TGTGCCAGCAGCCTAGCGGGGCAGGGGAAGACCGGGGAGCTGTTTTTT,CASSLAGQGKTGELFF